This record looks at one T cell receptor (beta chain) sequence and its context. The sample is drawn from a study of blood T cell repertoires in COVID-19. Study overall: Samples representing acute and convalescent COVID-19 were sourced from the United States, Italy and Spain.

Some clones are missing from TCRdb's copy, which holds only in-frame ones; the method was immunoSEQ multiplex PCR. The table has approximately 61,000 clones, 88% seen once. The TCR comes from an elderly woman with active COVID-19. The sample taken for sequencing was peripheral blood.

The CDR3 sequence: CASSGSGGPSEQFF. Here the CDR3 DNA reads TGCGCCAGCAGCGGTAGCGGGGGGCCGAGCGAGCAGTTCTTC. The rearrangement uses TRBV5-1 and TRBJ2-1; 10 positions match TRBD2. The CDR3 totals 14 residues. J lost 10 bases, V lost 4 bases, and 8 bases had no gene match. Germline V gene sequence: CDR1 SGHRS, CDR2 YFSETQ. Full variable domain (remainder filled in from reference TRBV5-1 and TRBJ2-1): KAGVTQTPRYLIKTRGQQVTLSCSPISGHRSVSWYQQTPGQGLQFLFEYFSETQRNKGNFPGRFSGRQFSNSRSEMNVSTLELGDSALYLCASSGSGGPSEQFFGPGTRLTVL.